The sequence of this TCR beta chain was determined in a study of Ad26.COV2.S vaccination and SARS-CoV-2 variants. Using immunoSEQ multiplex PCR, the repertoire was profiled, and TCRdb retains in-frame clones only, with some absent. This sample has some 400,000 clones, with about 89% found just once. Treatment given: about 20 received Ad26.COV2.S at low or high dose, single or two shots; about five received placebo; per-sample allocation not given. Sampling occurred on day 63 after the first vaccine or placebo injection. V was trimmed by 0 bases and J by 0 bases, leaving 6 bases between them. This CDR3 is 14 amino acids long. The germline V gene encodes CDR1 SGHAT and CDR2 FQNNGV.

The starting material was peripheral blood, obtained in a trial of Ad26.COV2.S vaccine versus placebo. The V call is TRBV11-2, the J call TRBJ2-7; D not resolved. The TCR was taken from a person aged 18-65 years who received the Ad26.COV2.S COVID-19 vaccine or a placebo. In nucleotides, the CDR3 is TGTGCCAGCAGCTTAGATAGAAGCTCCTACGAGCAGTACTTC. Amino acid sequence: CASSLDRSSYEQYF.